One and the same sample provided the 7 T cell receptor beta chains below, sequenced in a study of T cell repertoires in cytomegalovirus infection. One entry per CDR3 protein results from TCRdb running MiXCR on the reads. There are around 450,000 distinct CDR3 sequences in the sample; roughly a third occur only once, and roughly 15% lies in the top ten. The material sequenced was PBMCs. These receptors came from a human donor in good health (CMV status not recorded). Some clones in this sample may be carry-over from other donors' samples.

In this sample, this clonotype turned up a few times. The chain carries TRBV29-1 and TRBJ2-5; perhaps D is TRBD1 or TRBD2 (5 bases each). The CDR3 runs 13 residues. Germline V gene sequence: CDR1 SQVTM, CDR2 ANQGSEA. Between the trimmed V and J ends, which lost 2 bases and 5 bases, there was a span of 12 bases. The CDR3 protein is CSVESGQSETQYF. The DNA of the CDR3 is TGCAGCGTTGAATCGGGGCAGAGCGAGACCCAGTACTTC.

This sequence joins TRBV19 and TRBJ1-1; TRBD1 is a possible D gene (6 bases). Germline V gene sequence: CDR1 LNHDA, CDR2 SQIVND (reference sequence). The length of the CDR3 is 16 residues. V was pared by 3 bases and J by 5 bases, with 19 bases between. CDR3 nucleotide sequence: TGTGCCAGTAGTATCGGCTATTTCGGCAGGGGAACTGAAGCTTTCTTT. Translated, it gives CASSIGYFGRGTEAFF.

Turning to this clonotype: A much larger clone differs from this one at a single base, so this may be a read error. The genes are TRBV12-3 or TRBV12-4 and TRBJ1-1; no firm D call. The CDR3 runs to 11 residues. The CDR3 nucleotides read TGTGCCAGCAGAGAGGGAGCTGAAGCTTGCTTT. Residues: CASREGAEACF.

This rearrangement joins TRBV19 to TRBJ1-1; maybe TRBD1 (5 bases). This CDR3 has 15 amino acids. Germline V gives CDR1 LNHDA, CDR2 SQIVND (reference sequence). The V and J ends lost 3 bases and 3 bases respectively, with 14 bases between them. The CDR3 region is CASSIAGGTYTEAFF. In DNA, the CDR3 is TGTGCCAGTAGTATCGCGGGGGGAACCTACACTGAAGCTTTCTTT. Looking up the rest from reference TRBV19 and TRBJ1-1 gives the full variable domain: DGGITQSPKYLFRKEGQNVTLSCEQNLNHDAMYWYRQDPGQGLRLIYYSQIVNDFQKGDIAEGYSVSREKKESFPLTVTSAQKNPTAFYLCASSIAGGTYTEAFFGQGTRLTVV.

CDR3 in DNA: TGTGCCAGCAGCTTAGCAGGGACAGGGGGGTCCTACGAGCAGTACTTC. It codes for CASSLAGTGGSYEQYF. This sequence joins TRBV7-2 and TRBJ2-7, with 11 nucleotides matching TRBD1. V lost 0 bases and J lost 1; bases outside the gene matches: 2. From germline, CDR1 is SGHTA and CDR2 FQGNSA. The CDR3 extends over 16 amino acids.

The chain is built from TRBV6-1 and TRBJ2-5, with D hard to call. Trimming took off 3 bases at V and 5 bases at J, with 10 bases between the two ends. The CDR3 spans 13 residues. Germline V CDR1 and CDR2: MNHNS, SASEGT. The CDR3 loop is CASSDTWRETQYF. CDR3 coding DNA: TGTGCCAGCAGTGATACGTGGCGCGAGACCCAGTACTTC.

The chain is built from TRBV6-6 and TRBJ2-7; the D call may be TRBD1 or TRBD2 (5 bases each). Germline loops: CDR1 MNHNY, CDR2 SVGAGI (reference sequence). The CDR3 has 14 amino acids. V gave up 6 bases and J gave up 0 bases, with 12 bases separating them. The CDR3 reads CASSRDGISYEQYF. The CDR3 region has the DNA TGTGCCAGCAGCCGGGACGGCATCTCCTACGAGCAGTACTTC.